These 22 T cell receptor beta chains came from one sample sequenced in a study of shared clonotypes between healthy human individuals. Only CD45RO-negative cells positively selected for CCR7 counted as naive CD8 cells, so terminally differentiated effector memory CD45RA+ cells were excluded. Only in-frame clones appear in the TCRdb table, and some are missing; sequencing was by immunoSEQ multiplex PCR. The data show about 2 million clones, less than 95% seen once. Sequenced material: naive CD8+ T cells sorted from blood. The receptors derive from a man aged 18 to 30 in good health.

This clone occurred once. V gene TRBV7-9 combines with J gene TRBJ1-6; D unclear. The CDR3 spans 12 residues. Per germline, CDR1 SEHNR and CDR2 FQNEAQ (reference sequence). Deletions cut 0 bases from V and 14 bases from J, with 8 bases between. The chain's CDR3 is CASSLAGEALHF. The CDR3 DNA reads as TGTGCCAGCAGCTTAGCCGGGGAGGCCCTCCACTTT.

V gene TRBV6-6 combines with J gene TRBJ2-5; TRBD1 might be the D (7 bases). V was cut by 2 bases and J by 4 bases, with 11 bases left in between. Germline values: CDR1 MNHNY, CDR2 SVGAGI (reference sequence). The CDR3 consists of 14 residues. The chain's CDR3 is CASSYAQGGETQYF. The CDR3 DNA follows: TGTGCCAGCAGTTACGCGCAGGGGGGAGAGACCCAGTACTTC.

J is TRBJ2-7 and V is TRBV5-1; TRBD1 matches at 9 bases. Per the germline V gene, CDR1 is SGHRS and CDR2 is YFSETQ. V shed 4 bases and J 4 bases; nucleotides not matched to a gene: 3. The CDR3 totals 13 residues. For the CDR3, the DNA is TGCGCCAGCAGCGGAGGGACAGGGTACGAGCAGTACTTC. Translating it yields CASSGGTGYEQYF.

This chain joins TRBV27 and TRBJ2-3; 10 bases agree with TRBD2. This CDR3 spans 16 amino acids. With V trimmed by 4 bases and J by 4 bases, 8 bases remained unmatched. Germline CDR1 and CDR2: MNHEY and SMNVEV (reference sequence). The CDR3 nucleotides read TGTGCCAGCAGTTCATCAGCGGGGGGGCCCCCAGATACGCAGTATTTT. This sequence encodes CASSSSAGGPPDTQYF.

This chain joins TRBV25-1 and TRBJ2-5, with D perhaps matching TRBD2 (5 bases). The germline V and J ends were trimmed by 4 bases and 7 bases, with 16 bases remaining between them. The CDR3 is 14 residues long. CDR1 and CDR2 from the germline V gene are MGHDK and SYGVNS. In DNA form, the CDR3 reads TGTGCCAGCAGTGGAGCTCATGGAGGTGGGACCCAGTACTTC. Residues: CASSGAHGGGTQYF.

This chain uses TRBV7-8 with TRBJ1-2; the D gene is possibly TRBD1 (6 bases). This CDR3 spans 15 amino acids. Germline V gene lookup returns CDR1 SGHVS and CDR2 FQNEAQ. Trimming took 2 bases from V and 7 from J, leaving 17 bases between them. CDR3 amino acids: CASSLWGTTAGGYTF. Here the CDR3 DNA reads TGTGCCAGCAGCTTATGGGGGACAACAGCGGGTGGCTACACCTTC.

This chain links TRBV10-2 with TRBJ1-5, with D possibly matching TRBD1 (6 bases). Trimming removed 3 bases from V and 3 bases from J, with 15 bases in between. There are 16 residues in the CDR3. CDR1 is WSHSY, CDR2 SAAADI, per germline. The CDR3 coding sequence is TGCGCCAGCAGTGACGAGGACAGCTTATACAATCAGCCCCAGCATTTT. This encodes CASSDEDSLYNQPQHF.

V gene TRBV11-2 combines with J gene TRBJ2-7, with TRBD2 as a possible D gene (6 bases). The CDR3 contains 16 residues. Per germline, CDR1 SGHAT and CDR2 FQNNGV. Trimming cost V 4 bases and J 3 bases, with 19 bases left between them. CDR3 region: CASSSPPSSGRYEQYF. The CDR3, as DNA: TGTGCCAGCAGCTCACCACCGAGTAGCGGCCGCTACGAGCAGTACTTC.

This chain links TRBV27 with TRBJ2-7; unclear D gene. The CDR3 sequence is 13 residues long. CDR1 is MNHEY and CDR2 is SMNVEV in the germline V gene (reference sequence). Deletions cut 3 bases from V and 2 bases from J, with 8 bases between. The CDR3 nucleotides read TGTGCCAGCAGTTTCAACGGGCCCTACGAGCAGTACTTC. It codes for CASSFNGPYEQYF.

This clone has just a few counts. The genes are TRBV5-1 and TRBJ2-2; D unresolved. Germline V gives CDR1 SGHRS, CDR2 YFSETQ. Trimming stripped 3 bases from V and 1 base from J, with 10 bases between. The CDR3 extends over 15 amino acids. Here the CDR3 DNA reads TGCGCCAGCAGCTATGAATCGATGAACACCGGGGAGCTGTTTTTT. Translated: CASSYESMNTGELFF.

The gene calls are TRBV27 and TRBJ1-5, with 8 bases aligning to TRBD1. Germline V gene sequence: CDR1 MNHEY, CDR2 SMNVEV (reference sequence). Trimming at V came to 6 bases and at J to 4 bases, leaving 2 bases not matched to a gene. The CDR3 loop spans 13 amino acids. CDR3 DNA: TGTGCCAGCAGGGACAGGGCAAATCAGCCCCAGCATTTT. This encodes CASRDRANQPQHF.

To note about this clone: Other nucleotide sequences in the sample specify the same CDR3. The CDR3 protein is CASSYSRGGTYEQYF. As DNA, the CDR3 is TGTGCCAGCAGTTACTCGAGGGGGGGCACCTACGAGCAGTACTTC. The gene calls are TRBV6-6 and TRBJ2-7; D is perhaps TRBD2 (7 bases). The length of the CDR3 is 15 residues. V was shortened by 0 bases and J by 2 bases, with 11 bases between the two germline ends. Germline values: CDR1 MNHNY, CDR2 SVGAGI (reference sequence).

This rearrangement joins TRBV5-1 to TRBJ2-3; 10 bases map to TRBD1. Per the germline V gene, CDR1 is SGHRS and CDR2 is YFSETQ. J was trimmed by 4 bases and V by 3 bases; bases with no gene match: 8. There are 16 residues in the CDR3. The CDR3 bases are TGCGCCAGCAGCTCCCAAGGACAGGGGGGACCAGATACGCAGTATTTT. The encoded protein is CASSSQGQGGPDTQYF.

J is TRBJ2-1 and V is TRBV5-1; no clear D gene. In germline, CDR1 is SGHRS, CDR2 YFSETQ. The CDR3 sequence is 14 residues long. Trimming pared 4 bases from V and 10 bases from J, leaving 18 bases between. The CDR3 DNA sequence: TGCGCCAGCAGCCAGGAGACCCCTATATTGGAGCAGTTCTTC. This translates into CASSQETPILEQFF.

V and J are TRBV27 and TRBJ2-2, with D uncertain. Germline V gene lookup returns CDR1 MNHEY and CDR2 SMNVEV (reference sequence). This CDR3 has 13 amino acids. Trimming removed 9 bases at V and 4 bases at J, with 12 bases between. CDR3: CASLQLGTGELFF. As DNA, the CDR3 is TGTGCCAGTCTTCAGTTGGGCACCGGGGAGCTGTTTTTT.

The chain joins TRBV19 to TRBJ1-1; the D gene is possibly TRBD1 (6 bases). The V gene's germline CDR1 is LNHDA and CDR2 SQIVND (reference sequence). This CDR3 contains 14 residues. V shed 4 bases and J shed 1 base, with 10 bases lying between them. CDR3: CASSTRQENTEAFF. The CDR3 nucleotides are TGTGCCAGTAGTACAAGACAGGAGAACACTGAAGCTTTCTTT.

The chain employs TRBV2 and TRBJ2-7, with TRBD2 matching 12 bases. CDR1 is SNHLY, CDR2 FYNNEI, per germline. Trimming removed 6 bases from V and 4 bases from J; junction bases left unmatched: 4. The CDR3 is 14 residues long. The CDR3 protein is CASRETSGSYEQYF. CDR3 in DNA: TGTGCCAGCAGGGAGACTAGCGGGAGTTACGAGCAGTACTTC.

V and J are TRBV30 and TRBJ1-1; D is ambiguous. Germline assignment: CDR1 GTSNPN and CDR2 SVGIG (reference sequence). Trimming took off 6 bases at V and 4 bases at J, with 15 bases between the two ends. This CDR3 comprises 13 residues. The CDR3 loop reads CACSLTLGTEAFF. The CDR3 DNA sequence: TGTGCCTGCAGCTTAACCTTGGGCACTGAAGCTTTCTTT.

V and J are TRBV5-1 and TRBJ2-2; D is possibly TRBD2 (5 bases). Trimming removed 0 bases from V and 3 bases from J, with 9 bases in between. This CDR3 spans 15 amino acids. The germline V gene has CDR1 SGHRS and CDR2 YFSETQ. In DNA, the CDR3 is TGCGCCAGCAGCTTGGCGTGGGAGTACACCGGGGAGCTGTTTTTT. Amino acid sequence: CASSLAWEYTGELFF.

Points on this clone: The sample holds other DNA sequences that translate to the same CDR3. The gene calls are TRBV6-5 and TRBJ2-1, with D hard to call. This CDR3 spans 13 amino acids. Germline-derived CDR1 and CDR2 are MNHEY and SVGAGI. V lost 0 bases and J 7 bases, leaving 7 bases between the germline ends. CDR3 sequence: CASSYSRRNEQFF. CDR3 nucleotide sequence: TGTGCCAGCAGTTACTCGAGGCGTAATGAGCAGTTCTTC.

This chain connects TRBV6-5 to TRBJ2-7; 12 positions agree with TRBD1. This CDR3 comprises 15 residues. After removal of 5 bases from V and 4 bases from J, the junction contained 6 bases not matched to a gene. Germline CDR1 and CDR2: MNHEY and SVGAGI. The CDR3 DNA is TGTGCCAGCAGTCCCTCGGGACAGGGGGCTTACGAGCAGTACTTC. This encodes CASSPSGQGAYEQYF.

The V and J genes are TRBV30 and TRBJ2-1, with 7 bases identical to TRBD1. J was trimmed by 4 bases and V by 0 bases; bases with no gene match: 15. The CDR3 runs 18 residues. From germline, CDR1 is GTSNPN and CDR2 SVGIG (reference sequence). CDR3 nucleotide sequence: TGTGCCTGGAGTGTACTGGGGTATGGGACAGAGCCTTACAATGAGCAGTTCTTC. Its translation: CAWSVLGYGTEPYNEQFF.